The present entry profiles one TCR beta chain with its context. The data belong to a study of blood T cell repertoires in COVID-19. Study-level information: Acute and convalescent COVID-19 specimens originated in the United States, Italy and Spain.

In the authors' methods: Nucleated cell counts were estimated from reference gene primer amplification. Profiled with immunoSEQ multiplex PCR; TCRdb holds only in-frame clones, not every one. V and J calls plus clone size are reproduced from that table; the DNA served to infer D and trimming. The sample holds approximately 300,000 clones, about 92% seen once. Participants came from about two dozen US areas, aged about 18 to 90 years. Germline V gene data show CDR1 as LGHNA and CDR2 as YSLEER. The CDR3 is made up of 17 amino acids. Trimming at V came to 0 bases and at J to 4 bases, leaving 4 bases not matched to a gene.

Material for sequencing was PBMCs or T cells enriched from blood (not recorded which). The receptor's source is a woman under 40 who had recovered from COVID-19. The chain combines TRBV4-3 with TRBJ2-2, with TRBD1 matching 11 bases. The DNA for the CDR3 is TGCGCCAGCAGCCAAGATTGGGGGACAGGGGGCACCGGGGAGCTGTTTTTT. This sequence encodes CASSQDWGTGGTGELFF.